This TCR beta chain was retrieved from a study of OX40 agonist ivuxolimab in advanced cancers. Study-wide background: Dose-escalation patients had hepatocellular carcinoma, melanoma, renal cell or head and neck cancer. The group had a mean age of 60 years, ranged from about 20 to 85, and was 82.7% male. Past anti-PD-1, anti-PD-L1 or anti-CTLA-4 therapy was accepted, and around 40% had received some.

CDR3 size: 17 residues. Study results and caveats: What antigens the expanded peripheral T cells recognized was never established.

As to this clone: As yet, its antigen is unknown.

Sequencing was performed with immunoSEQ multiplex PCR; in TCRdb, only in-frame clones are kept and a portion is missing. The repertoire holds approximately 100,000 clones, with less than 95% as singletons. This clonotype originated in an adult with an advanced solid tumor such as melanoma, head and neck, liver or kidney cancer. Sequencing used CD4+ or CD8+ T cells sorted from blood, obtained in a trial of the OX40 agonist ivuxolimab. J is TRBJ1-3 and V is TRBV21-1. TRBV21-1 is a listed pseudogene. DNA for the CDR3: TGTGCCAGCAGCAAACGGGGTTGGAGCGGCTCTGGAAACACCATATATTTT. As protein: CASSKRGWSGSGNTIYF.